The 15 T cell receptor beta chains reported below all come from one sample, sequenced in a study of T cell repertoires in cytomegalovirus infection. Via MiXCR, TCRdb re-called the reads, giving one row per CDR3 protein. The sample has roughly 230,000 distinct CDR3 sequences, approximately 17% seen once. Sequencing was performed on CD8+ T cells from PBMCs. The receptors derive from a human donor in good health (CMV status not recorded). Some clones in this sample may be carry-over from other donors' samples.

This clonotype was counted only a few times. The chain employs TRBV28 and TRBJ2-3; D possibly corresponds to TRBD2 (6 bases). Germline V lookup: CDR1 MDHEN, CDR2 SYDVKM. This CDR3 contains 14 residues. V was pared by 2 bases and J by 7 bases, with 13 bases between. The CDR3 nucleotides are TGTGCCAGCAGTTTAATCGGCGGGGCCTATACGCAGTATTTT. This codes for CASSLIGGAYTQYF.

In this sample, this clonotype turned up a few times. The CDR3 DNA reads as TGTGCCAGCGAAGGGACAGGTGACTACGAGCAGTACTTC. It codes for CASEGTGDYEQYF. The chain has TRBV2 and TRBJ2-7; 8 bases agree with TRBD1. The V gene's germline CDR1 is SNHLY and CDR2 FYNNEI. The CDR3 length is 13 residues. J was trimmed by 3 bases and V by 8 bases; bases with no gene match: 6.

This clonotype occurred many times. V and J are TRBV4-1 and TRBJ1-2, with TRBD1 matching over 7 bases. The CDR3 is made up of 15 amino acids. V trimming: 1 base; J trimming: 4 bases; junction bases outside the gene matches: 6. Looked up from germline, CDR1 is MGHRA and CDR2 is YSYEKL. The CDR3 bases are TGCGCCAGCAGCCAAGGGGACGGGACAGTCTATGGCTACACCTTC. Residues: CASSQGDGTVYGYTF.

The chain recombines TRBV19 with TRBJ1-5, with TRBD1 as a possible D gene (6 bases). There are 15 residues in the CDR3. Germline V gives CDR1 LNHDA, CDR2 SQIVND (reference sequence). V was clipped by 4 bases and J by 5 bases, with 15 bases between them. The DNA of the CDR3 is TGTGCCAGTAGTAACCCCACGACAGGACATCAGCCCCAGCATTTT. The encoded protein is CASSNPTTGHQPQHF. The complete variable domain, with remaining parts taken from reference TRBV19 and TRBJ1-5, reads DGGITQSPKYLFRKEGQNVTLSCEQNLNHDAMYWYRQDPGQGLRLIYYSQIVNDFQKGDIAEGYSVSREKKESFPLTVTSAQKNPTAFYLCASSNPTTGHQPQHFGDGTRLSIL.

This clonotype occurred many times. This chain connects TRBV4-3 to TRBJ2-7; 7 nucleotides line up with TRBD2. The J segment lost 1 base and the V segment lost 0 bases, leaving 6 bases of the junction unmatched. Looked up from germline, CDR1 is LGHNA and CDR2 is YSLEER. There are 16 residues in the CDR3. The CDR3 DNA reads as TGCGCCAGCAGCCAAGATCCTAGCGGACCATCCTACGAGCAGTACTTC. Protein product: CASSQDPSGPSYEQYF.

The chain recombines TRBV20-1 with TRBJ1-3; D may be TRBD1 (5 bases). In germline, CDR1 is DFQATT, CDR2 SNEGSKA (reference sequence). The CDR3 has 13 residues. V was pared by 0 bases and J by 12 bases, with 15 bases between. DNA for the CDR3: TGCAGTGCTAGAGATGGGGCCAAACTCCACATATATTTT. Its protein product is CSARDGAKLHIYF.

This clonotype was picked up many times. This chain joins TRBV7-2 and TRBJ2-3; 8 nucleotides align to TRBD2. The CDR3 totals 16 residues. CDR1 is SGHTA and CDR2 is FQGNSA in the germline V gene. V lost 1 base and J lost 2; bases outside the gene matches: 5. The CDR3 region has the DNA TGTGCCAGCAGCTTAGAACGGGGGGGAACCACAGATACGCAGTATTTT. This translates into CASSLERGGTTDTQYF.

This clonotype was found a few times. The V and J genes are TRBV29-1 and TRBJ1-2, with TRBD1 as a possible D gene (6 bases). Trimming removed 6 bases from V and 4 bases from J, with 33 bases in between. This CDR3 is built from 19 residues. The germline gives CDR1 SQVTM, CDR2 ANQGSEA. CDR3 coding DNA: TGCAGCGTAGCGTCGGGGTACGGGACACTGGCTAGGAGTGGCTATGGCTACACCTTC. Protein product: CSVASGYGTLARSGYGYTF. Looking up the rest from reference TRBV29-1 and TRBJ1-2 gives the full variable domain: SAVISQKPSRDICQRGTSLTIQCQVDSQVTMMFWYRQQPGQSLTLIATANQGSEATYESGFVIDKFPISRPNLTFSTLTVSNMSPEDSSIYLCSVASGYGTLARSGYGYTFGSGTRLTVV.

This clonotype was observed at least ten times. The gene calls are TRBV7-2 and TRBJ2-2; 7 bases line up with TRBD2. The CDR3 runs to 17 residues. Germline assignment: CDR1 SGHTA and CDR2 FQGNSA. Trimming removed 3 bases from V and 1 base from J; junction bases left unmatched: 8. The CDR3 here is CASSFDPKRGNTGELFF. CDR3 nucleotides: TGTGCCAGCAGCTTTGACCCTAAGCGGGGGAACACCGGGGAGCTGTTTTTT.

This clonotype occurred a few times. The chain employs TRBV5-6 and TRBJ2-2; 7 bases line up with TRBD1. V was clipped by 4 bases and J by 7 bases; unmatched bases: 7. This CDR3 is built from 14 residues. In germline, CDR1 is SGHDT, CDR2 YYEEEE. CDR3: CASSPTGFGGELFF. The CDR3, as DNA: TGTGCCAGCAGCCCGACAGGGTTCGGCGGGGAGCTGTTTTTT.

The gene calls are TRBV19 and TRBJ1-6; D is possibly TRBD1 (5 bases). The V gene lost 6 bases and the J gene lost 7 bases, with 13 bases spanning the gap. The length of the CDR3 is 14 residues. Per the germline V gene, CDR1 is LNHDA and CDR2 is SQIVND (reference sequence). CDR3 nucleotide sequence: TGTGCCAGTAGCCGGGACTCATCCAATTCACCCCTCCACTTT. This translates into CASSRDSSNSPLHF.

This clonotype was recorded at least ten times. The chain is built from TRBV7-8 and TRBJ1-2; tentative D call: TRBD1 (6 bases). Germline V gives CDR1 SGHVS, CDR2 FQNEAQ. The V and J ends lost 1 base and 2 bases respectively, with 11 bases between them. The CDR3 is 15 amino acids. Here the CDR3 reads CASSLGLGANYGYTF. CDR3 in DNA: TGTGCCAGCAGCTTAGGCCTGGGGGCCAACTATGGCTACACCTTC.

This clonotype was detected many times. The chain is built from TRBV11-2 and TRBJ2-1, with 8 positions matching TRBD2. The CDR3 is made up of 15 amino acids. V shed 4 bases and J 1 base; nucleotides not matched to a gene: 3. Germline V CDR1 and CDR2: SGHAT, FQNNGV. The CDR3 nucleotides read TGTGCCAGCAGCTCCGGGACTAGTTCCTACAATGAGCAGTTCTTC. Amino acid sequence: CASSSGTSSYNEQFF.

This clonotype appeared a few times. CDR3 nucleotide sequence: TGTGCCAGCAGTTACCCAGACCTATCGGCGGCTTTCTTT. Its protein product is CASSYPDLSAAFF. The chain joins TRBV6-2 or TRBV6-3 to TRBJ1-1; D unclear. Trimming took 2 bases from V and 11 from J, leaving 15 bases between them. The germline V gene encodes CDR1 MNHEY and CDR2 SVGEGT. The CDR3 is 13 amino acids.

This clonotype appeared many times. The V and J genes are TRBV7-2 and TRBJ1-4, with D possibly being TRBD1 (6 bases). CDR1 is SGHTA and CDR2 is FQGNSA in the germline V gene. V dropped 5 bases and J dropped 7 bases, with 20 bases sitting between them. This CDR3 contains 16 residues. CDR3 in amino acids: CASSATPDSSFEKLFF. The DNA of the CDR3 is TGTGCCAGCAGCGCCACCCCGGACAGCTCCTTTGAAAAACTGTTTTTT.